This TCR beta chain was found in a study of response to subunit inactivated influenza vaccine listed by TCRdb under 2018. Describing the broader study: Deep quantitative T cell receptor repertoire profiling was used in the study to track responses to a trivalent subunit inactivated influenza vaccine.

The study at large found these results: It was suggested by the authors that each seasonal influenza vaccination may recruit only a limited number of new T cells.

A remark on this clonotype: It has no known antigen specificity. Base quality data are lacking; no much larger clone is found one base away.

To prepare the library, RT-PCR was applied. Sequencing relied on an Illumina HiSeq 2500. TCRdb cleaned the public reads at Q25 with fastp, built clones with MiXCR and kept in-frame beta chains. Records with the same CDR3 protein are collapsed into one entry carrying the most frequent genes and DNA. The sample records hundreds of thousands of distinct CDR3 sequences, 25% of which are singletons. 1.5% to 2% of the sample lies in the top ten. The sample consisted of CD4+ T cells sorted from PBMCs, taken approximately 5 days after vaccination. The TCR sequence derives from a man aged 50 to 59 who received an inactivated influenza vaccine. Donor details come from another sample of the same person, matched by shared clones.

In nucleotide form, the sequence is TGCGCCAGCAGCGGAACGGGACTAGCGGGAGGGTTTGAGCAGTTCTTC. It translates to CASSGTGLAGGFEQFF. Recombination linked TRBV5-1 to TRBJ2-1; 16 nucleotides in the junction match TRBD2. Based on the germline V gene, the CDR1 and CDR2 sequences are SGHRS and YFSETQ. Taken from cysteine to phenylalanine, the CDR3 has 16 residues. Just CDR3 DNA is preserved here, 48 bases in frame from base 1. Trimming removed 4 bases from V and 9 bases from J; the gene matches leave 7 bases unexplained.